What follows is one T cell receptor beta chain and its context. These data belong to a study of chemoradiotherapy in HPV16-positive cancers. V dropped 2 bases and J dropped 4 bases, with 4 bases sitting between them. Germline V CDR1 and CDR2: KGHSH, LQKENI. There are 12 residues in the CDR3. Assay used: immunoSEQ multiplex PCR; TCRdb lists only in-frame clones, some missing. Here the sample spans under 35,000 clones, over 85% being singletons. Repertoires were sampled repeatedly during chemoradiotherapy. The receptor was isolated from a human donor with HPV-associated anogenital cancer. The chain recombines TRBV18 with TRBJ2-3, with D uncertain. Sequenced here: blood, sampled from a patient who underwent chemoradiotherapy. The CDR3 sequence: CASSPLPDTQYF. In nucleotides, the CDR3 is TGTGCCAGCTCACCATTACCAGATACGCAGTATTTT. Full variable domain (outside the CDR3, taken from reference TRBV18 and TRBJ2-3): NAGVMQNPRHLVRRRGQEARLRCSPMKGHSHVYWYRQLPEEGLKFMVYLQKENIIDESGMPKERFSAEFPKEGPSILRIQQVVRGDSAAYFCASSPLPDTQYFGPGTRLTVL.